One TCR beta chain is described in this entry. This entry belongs to a study of blood T cell repertoires in COVID-19. At the level of the study: Material from acute and convalescent COVID-19 was sourced from the United States, Italy and Spain. Sources were T cells, B-cell-depleted T cells, or PBMCs; the material itself was cDNA or gDNA.

Under the authors' procedure: Estimation of nucleated cell counts relied on the amplification of reference gene primers. Profiled with immunoSEQ multiplex PCR; TCRdb holds only in-frame clones, not every one. V and J calls plus clone size are reproduced from that table; the DNA served to infer D and trimming. The table records around 100,000 clones, 85% of them present only once. Trimming took 0 bases from V and 6 from J, leaving 15 bases between them. The CDR3 is 16 residues long. Germline-derived CDR1 and CDR2 are SGHDT and YYEEEE. Sequencing used peripheral blood. This sequence joins TRBV5-6 and TRBJ2-2, with unresolved D. The sequence derives from a woman in her 70s with active or convalescent COVID-19. CDR3 loop: CASSLVAPSVPGELFF. DNA of the CDR3: TGTGCCAGCAGCTTGGTCGCTCCCAGCGTCCCCGGGGAGCTGTTTTTT.